The 2 T cell receptor beta chains given below trace back to one sample, sequenced in a study of shared clonotypes between healthy human individuals. Generated by immunoSEQ multiplex PCR, the TCRdb table keeps only in-frame clones and is missing some. The sample contains 470,000 or so clones, approximately 81% of which appear only once. Sequencing was carried out using PBMCs. These receptors were collected from a woman between 40 and 50 years old in good health. Some clones in this sample may be carry-over from other donors' samples.

This clone came up once. The chain has TRBV30 and TRBJ2-7; weak D call: TRBD2 (6 bases). Trimming removed 0 bases at V and 0 bases at J, with 15 bases between. The germline V gene encodes CDR1 GTSNPN and CDR2 SVGIG (reference sequence). This CDR3 contains 16 residues. The CDR3: CAWSVRLAKSSYEQYF. CDR3 coding DNA: TGTGCCTGGAGTGTAAGGCTAGCGAAGAGCTCCTACGAGCAGTACTTC.

V gene TRBV30 combines with J gene TRBJ1-1; 7 nucleotides align to TRBD1. From germline, CDR1 is GTSNPN and CDR2 SVGIG (reference sequence). The CDR3 totals 13 residues. Trimming cost V 3 bases and J 1 base; bases outside gene matches: 2. The CDR3 spells CAWSRTGNTEAFF. CDR3 nucleotides: TGTGCCTGGAGCCGGACAGGGAACACTGAAGCTTTCTTT.